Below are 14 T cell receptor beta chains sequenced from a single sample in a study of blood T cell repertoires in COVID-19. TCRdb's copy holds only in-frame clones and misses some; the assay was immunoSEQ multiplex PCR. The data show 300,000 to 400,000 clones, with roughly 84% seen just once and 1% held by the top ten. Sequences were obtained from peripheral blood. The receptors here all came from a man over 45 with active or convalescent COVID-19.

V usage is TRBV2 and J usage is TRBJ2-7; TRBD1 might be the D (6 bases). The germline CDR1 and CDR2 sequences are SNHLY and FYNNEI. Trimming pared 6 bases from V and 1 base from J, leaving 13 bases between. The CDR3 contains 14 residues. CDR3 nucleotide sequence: TGTGCCAGCAGAGTGACAGGCCCTTCCTACGAGCAGTACTTC. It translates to CASRVTGPSYEQYF.

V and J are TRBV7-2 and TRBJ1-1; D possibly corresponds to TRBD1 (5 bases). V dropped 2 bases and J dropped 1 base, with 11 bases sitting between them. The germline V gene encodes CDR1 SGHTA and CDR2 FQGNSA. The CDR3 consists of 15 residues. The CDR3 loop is CASSLQGRSNTEAFF. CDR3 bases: TGTGCCAGCAGCTTACAGGGAAGGTCGAACACTGAAGCTTTCTTT.

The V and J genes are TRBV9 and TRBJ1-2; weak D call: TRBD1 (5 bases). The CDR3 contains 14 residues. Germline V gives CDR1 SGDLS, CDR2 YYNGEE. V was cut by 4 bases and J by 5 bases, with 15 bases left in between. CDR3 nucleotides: TGTGCCAGCAGCCCTACGGGGGTTGGGTATGGCTACACCTTC. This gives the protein CASSPTGVGYGYTF.

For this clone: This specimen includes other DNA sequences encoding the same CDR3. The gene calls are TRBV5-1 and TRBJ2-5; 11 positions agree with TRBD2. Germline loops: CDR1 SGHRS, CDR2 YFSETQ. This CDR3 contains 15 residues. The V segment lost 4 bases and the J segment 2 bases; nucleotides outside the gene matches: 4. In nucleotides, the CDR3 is TGCGCCAGCAGCCGCGGGACTAGCGGTCAAGAGACCCAGTACTTC. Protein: CASSRGTSGQETQYF.

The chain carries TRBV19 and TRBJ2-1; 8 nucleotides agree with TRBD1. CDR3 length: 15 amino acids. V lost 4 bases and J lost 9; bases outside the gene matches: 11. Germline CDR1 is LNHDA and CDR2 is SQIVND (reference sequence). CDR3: CASSKGTGGGSEQFF. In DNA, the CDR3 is TGTGCCAGTAGTAAGGGGACAGGAGGGGGAAGTGAGCAGTTCTTC.

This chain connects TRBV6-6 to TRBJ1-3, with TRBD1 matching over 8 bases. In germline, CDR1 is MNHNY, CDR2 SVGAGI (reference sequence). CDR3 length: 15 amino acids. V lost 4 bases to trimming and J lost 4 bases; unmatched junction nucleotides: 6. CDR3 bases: TGTGCCAGCAGTTGGACAGGGACAACCGGAAACACCATATATTTT. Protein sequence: CASSWTGTTGNTIYF.

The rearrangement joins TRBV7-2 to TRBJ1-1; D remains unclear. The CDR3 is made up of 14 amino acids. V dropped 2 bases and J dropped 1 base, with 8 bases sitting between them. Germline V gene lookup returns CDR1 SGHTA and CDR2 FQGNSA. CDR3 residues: CASSLKRGNTEAFF. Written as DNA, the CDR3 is TGTGCCAGCAGCTTAAAGCGAGGGAACACTGAAGCTTTCTTT. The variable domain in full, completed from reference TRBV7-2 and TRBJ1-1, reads GAGVSQSPSNKVTEKGKDVELRCDPISGHTALYWYRQSLGQGLEFLIYFQGNSAPDKSGLPSDRFSAERTGGSVSTLTIQRTQQEDSAVYLCASSLKRGNTEAFFGQGTRLTVV.

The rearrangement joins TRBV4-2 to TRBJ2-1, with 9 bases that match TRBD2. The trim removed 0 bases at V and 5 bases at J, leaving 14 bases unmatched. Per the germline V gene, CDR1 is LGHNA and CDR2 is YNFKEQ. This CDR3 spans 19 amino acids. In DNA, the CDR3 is TGTGCCAGCAGCCAAGAGGTGGTAGCGGGAGTTGGGTCGAACAATGAGCAGTTCTTC. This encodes CASSQEVVAGVGSNNEQFF.

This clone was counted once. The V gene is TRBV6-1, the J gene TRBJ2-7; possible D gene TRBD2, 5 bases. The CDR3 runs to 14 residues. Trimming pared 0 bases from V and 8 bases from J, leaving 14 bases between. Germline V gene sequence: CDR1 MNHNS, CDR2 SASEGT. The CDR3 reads CASSEAGVAGKQYF. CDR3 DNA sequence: TGTGCCAGCAGTGAAGCCGGGGTGGCGGGCAAGCAGTACTTC.

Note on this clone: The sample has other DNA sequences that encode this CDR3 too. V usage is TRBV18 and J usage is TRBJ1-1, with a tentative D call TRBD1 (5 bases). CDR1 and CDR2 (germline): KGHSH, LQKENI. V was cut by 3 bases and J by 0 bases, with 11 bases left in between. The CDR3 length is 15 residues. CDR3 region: CASSPRGGMNTEAFF. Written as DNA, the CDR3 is TGTGCCAGCTCACCTCGGGGGGGGATGAACACTGAAGCTTTCTTT.

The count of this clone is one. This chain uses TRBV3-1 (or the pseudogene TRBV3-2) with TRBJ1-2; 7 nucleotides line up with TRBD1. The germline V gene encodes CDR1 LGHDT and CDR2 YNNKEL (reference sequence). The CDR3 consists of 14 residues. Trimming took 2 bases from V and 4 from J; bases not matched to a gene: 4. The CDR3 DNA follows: TGTGCCAGCAGCCAAAGAGGGGGCGTCTATGGCTACACCTTC. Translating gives CASSQRGGVYGYTF.

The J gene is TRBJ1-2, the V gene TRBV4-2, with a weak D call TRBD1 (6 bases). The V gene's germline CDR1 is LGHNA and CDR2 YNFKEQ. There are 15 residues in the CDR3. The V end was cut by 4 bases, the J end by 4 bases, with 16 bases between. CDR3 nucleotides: TGTGCCAGCAGCCCTCAGGGGCAGGGTAGCTATGGCTACACCTTC. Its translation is CASSPQGQGSYGYTF.

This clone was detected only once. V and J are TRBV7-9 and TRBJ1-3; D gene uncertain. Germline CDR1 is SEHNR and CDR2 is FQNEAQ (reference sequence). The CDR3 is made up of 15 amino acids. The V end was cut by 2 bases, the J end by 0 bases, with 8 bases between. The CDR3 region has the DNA TGTGCCAGCAGCTTACAGGATTTCTCTGGAAACACCATATATTTT. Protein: CASSLQDFSGNTIYF.

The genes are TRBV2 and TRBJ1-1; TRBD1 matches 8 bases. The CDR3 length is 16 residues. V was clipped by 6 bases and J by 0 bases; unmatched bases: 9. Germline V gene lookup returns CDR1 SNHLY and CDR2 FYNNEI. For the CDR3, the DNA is TGTGCCAGCAGCCGACCGGGACAGGAGATGAACACTGAAGCTTTCTTT. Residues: CASSRPGQEMNTEAFF.